A selection of T cell receptor beta chains follows, all from one sample in a study of cytomegalovirus exposure and HLA in healthy donors. The table came from immunoSEQ multiplex PCR; TCRdb's copy has only in-frame clones and leaves some out. The sample comprises approximately 100,000 clones, 70% to 85% of which are singletons, and around 1.2% rests with the top ten. Specimen: PBMCs. These receptors were taken from a young woman in good health and CMV-seronegative. Each CDR3 is given with its conserved first and last residue. The D gene is left open where the match is weak. Size values are once, few and many counts, or a class for expanded clones, and some rows have none.

abundance: once; v_gene: TRBV11-2; d_gene: .; j_gene: TRBJ2-5; CDR3aa: CASSFTGRETQYF; CDR3nt: TGTGCCAGCAGCTTCACAGGGAGAGAGACCCAGTACTTC
abundance: .; v_gene: TRBV18; d_gene: TRBD2; j_gene: TRBJ2-3; CDR3aa: CASSTLPLTSGSTDTQYF; CDR3nt: TGTGCCAGCTCAACCCTTCCCTTGACTAGCGGGAGCACAGATACGCAGTATTTT
abundance: .; v_gene: TRBV7-9; d_gene: .; j_gene: TRBJ2-3; CDR3aa: CSSSRGTDTQYF; CDR3nt: TGTTCCAGCAGCCGAGGCACAGATACGCAGTATTTT
abundance: .; v_gene: TRBV4-1; d_gene: .; j_gene: TRBJ2-7; CDR3aa: CASSHRQGTYEQYF; CDR3nt: TGCGCCAGCAGCCATAGGCAGGGGACCTACGAGCAGTACTTC
abundance: .; v_gene: TRBV6-1; d_gene: TRBD1; j_gene: TRBJ1-2; CDR3aa: CASSRQGIYGYTF; CDR3nt: TGTGCCAGCAGTCGACAGGGGATCTATGGCTACACCTTC
abundance: .; v_gene: TRBV28; d_gene: .; j_gene: TRBJ2-2; CDR3aa: CAVGANTGELFF; CDR3nt: TGTGCCGTCGGAGCGAACACCGGGGAGCTGTTTTTT
abundance: .; v_gene: TRBV4-1; d_gene: TRBD2; j_gene: TRBJ2-1; CDR3aa: CASSPKGLAGGPYSYNEQFF; CDR3nt: TGCGCCAGCAGCCCGAAGGGACTAGCGGGAGGTCCCTACTCCTACAATGAGCAGTTCTTC
abundance: .; v_gene: TRBV9; d_gene: .; j_gene: TRBJ2-3; CDR3aa: CASSVQGITSTDTQYF; CDR3nt: TGTGCCAGCAGCGTCCAGGGGATAACTAGCACAGATACGCAGTATTTT
abundance: .; v_gene: TRBV10-3; d_gene: TRBD1; j_gene: TRBJ1-1; CDR3aa: CAISEQGENTEAFF; CDR3nt: TGTGCCATCAGTGAGCAGGGGGAGAACACTGAAGCTTTCTTT
abundance: once; v_gene: TRBV2; d_gene: TRBD1; j_gene: TRBJ1-1; CDR3aa: CASSWTGTEAFF; CDR3nt: TGTGCCAGCAGTTGGACAGGGACCGAAGCTTTCTTT
abundance: .; v_gene: TRBV5-4; d_gene: TRBD2; j_gene: TRBJ2-5; CDR3aa: CASSFSGRVPATQYF; CDR3nt: TGTGCCAGCAGCTTTAGCGGGAGGGTCCCTGCTACCCAGTACTTC
abundance: .; v_gene: TRBV6-5; d_gene: TRBD2; j_gene: TRBJ2-2; CDR3aa: CASSRTSDTGELFF; CDR3nt: TGTGCCAGCAGCCGGACTAGCGACACCGGGGAGCTGTTTTTT
abundance: .; v_gene: TRBV28; d_gene: TRBD1; j_gene: TRBJ1-6; CDR3aa: CASSPWTGGNSPLHF; CDR3nt: TGTGCCAGCAGCCCCTGGACAGGGGGCAATTCACCCCTCCACTTT
abundance: .; v_gene: TRBV7-3; d_gene: TRBD1; j_gene: TRBJ1-1; CDR3aa: CASSVQQGGTEAFF; CDR3nt: TGTGCCAGCAGCGTACAACAGGGGGGGACTGAAGCTTTCTTT
abundance: .; v_gene: TRBV28; d_gene: .; j_gene: TRBJ1-5; CDR3aa: CASSFSFNQPQHF; CDR3nt: TGTGCCAGCAGTTTTAGTTTCAATCAGCCCCAGCATTTT
abundance: once; v_gene: TRBV19; d_gene: TRBD2; j_gene: TRBJ2-3; CDR3aa: CASSIGAGLRNTDTQYF; CDR3nt: TGTGCCAGTAGTATCGGGGCGGGACTAAGGAACACAGATACGCAGTATTTT
abundance: .; v_gene: TRBV9; d_gene: .; j_gene: TRBJ2-3; CDR3aa: CASSDLGAADTQYF; CDR3nt: TGTGCCAGCAGCGACCTGGGAGCCGCAGATACGCAGTATTTT